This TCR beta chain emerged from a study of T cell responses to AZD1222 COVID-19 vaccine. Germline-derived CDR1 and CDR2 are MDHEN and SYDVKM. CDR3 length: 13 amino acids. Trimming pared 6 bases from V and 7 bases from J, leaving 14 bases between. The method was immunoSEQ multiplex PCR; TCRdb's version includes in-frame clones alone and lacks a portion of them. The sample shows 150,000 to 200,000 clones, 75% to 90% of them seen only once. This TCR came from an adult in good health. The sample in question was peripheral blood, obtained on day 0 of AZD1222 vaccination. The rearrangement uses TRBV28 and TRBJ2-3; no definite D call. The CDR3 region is CASRDPRLNTQYF. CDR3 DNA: TGTGCCAGCAGGGACCCCCGGCTAAATACGCAGTATTTT.